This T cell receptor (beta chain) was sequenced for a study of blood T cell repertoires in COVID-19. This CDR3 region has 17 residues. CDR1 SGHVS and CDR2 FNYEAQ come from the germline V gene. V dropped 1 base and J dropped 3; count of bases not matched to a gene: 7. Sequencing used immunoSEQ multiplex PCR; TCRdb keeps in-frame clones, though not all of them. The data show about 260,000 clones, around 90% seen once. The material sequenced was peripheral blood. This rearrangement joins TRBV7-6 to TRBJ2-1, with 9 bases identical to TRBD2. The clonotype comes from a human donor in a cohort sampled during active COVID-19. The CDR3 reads CASSLVPPSGNYNEQFF. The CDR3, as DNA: TGTGCCAGCAGCTTAGTCCCACCTAGCGGGAACTACAATGAGCAGTTCTTC.